One sample yielded the 15 T cell receptor beta chains listed below, sequenced in a study of patients and donors after allogeneic stem cell transplantation. TCRdb called the RT-PCR reads again in MiXCR, with one record for every CDR3 protein. The sample holds 900,000 to 1,000,000 distinct CDR3 sequences, about a sixth seen once. Sequencing input: blood, either unsorted or a sorted T cell fraction (not recorded which). The receptors derive from a human donor who was either an allogeneic HSCT recipient or a stem cell or donor lymphocyte infusion donor (not recorded which). It is not recorded whose cells these are; they may come from a transplant donor.

This clonotype was counted between two and nine times. V is TRBV5-1 and J is TRBJ1-5; weak D call: TRBD1 (5 bases). The germline V gene has CDR1 SGHRS and CDR2 YFSETQ. The CDR3 sequence is 14 residues long. The V end was cut by 2 bases, the J end by 2 bases, with 8 bases between. The CDR3 here is CASSFDSRNQPQHF. The CDR3 nucleotides are TGCGCCAGCAGCTTCGACAGCCGCAATCAGCCCCAGCATTTT. The full variable domain, with the rest looked up from reference TRBV5-1 and TRBJ1-5, is KAGVTQTPRYLIKTRGQQVTLSCSPISGHRSVSWYQQTPGQGLQFLFEYFSETQRNKGNFPGRFSGRQFSNSRSEMNVSTLELGDSALYLCASSFDSRNQPQHFGDGTRLSIL.

There are many counts of this clonotype. The chain combines TRBV6-1 with TRBJ2-2; D is possibly TRBD2 (5 bases). Germline V gives CDR1 MNHNS, CDR2 SASEGT. The V end was cut by 8 bases, the J end by 0 bases, with 10 bases between. The CDR3 is 14 residues long. The CDR3: CASQNGANTGELFF. The CDR3 region has the DNA TGTGCCAGCCAGAACGGGGCGAACACCGGGGAGCTGTTTTTT.

The gene calls are TRBV12-3 or TRBV12-4 and TRBJ2-2, with D maybe TRBD2 (5 bases). This CDR3 region has 16 residues. The V end was cut by 6 bases, the J end by 4 bases, with 18 bases between. The CDR3 protein is CASSIQWARGTGELFF. The CDR3 DNA reads TGTGCCAGCAGCATACAGTGGGCCCGGGGCACCGGGGAGCTGTTTTTT.

The rearrangement uses TRBV7-2 and TRBJ1-2; D gene uncertain. The germline V gene encodes CDR1 SGHTA and CDR2 FQGNSA. V lost 0 bases and J lost 0, with 11 bases in between. The CDR3 runs to 16 residues. CDR3 in amino acids: CASSLASGRTNYGYTF. The DNA for the CDR3 is TGTGCCAGCAGCTTAGCCAGCGGCAGGACTAACTATGGCTACACCTTC.

The chain recombines TRBV11-2 with TRBJ2-7; D is unresolved. V shed 1 base and J shed 3 bases, with 10 bases lying between them. This CDR3 is built from 14 residues. CDR1 and CDR2 from the germline V gene are SGHAT and FQNNGV. Written as DNA, the CDR3 is TGTGCCAGCAGCTTAGCGGATGAGAGCTACGAGCAGTACTTC. Its translation is CASSLADESYEQYF.

The table lists this clonotype with a few counts. The gene calls are TRBV12-3 or TRBV12-4 and TRBJ2-7, with D uncertain. The CDR3 is 12 residues long. Trimming left V 3 bases short and J 6 bases short, with 9 bases between. The CDR3 sequence: CASSFPWSEQYF. The CDR3 bases are TGTGCCAGCAGTTTCCCCTGGTCCGAGCAGTACTTC.

This clonotype was observed a few times. This rearrangement joins TRBV20-1 to TRBJ1-2; 7 bases fit TRBD1. V trimming: 8 bases; J trimming: 4 bases; junction bases outside the gene matches: 16. Germline V gives CDR1 DFQATT, CDR2 SNEGSKA (reference sequence). The CDR3 contains 15 residues. CDR3 sequence (DNA): TGCAGTACCGGTATGGGACAGACAAATTTCTATGGCTACACCTTC. Protein: CSTGMGQTNFYGYTF.

This chain uses TRBV27 with TRBJ2-7, with D possibly being TRBD1 (6 bases). The CDR3 extends over 14 amino acids. CDR1 and CDR2 from the germline V gene are MNHEY and SMNVEV (reference sequence). V lost 5 bases and J lost 2, with 13 bases in between. CDR3 region: CASSISQGPYEQYF. The CDR3 nucleotides are TGTGCCAGCAGTATTTCCCAGGGGCCCTACGAGCAGTACTTC.

This clonotype was picked up a small number of times. The rearrangement joins TRBV10-3 to TRBJ1-3; D not resolved. The germline V and J ends were trimmed by 4 bases and 0 bases, with 7 bases remaining between them. Germline-derived CDR1 and CDR2 are ENHRY and SYGVKD. This CDR3 spans 14 amino acids. CDR3: CAISGVSSGNTIYF. For the CDR3, the DNA is TGTGCCATCAGTGGCGTTAGCTCTGGAAACACCATATATTTT.

V usage is TRBV4-2 and J usage is TRBJ1-2, with D perhaps TRBD1 (6 bases). CDR1 is LGHNA, CDR2 YNFKEQ, per germline. The CDR3 has 15 residues. The V end lost 0 bases, the J end lost 4 bases, and 12 bases lay between the germline ends. The CDR3 region is CASSQEIKGGYGYTF. In nucleotides, the CDR3 is TGTGCCAGCAGCCAAGAGATTAAGGGGGGCTATGGCTACACCTTC.

This clonotype was picked up many times. J is TRBJ2-5 and V is TRBV6-5; D is perhaps TRBD2 (6 bases). The CDR3 covers 15 residues. V was shortened by 0 bases and J by 5 bases, with 13 bases between the two germline ends. Per the germline V gene, CDR1 is MNHEY and CDR2 is SVGAGI. CDR3 sequence: CASSYSQGRGETQYF. CDR3 nucleotide sequence: TGTGCCAGCAGTTACTCCCAGGGTCGGGGGGAGACCCAGTACTTC.

This clonotype was seen a few times. The chain uses TRBV19 and TRBJ1-1; D is possibly TRBD1 (6 bases). The CDR3 contains 14 residues. The germline V gene has CDR1 LNHDA and CDR2 SQIVND (reference sequence). V gave up 7 bases and J gave up 5 bases, with 17 bases separating them. CDR3 region: CASKGGGLGTEAFF. The CDR3 DNA sequence: TGTGCCAGTAAAGGGGGAGGGCTGGGAACTGAAGCTTTCTTT.

This clonotype showed up just a few times. V usage is TRBV6-2 or TRBV6-3 and J usage is TRBJ1-1, with D maybe TRBD1 (6 bases). The ends were cut back, 8 bases at V and 7 bases at J, with 17 bases in the middle. The CDR3 consists of 13 residues. The germline V gene encodes CDR1 MNHEY and CDR2 SVGEGT. CDR3 protein: CASGEGGPGEAFF. In DNA form, the CDR3 reads TGTGCCAGCGGTGAGGGGGGGCCGGGTGAAGCTTTCTTT.

With regard to this clonotype: The junction departs from the called germline gene at one end, perhaps through a read error. This sequence joins TRBV5-1 and TRBJ1-2; possibly TRBD1 for D (6 bases). Germline assignment: CDR1 SGHRS and CDR2 YFSETQ. The CDR3 totals 13 residues. This chain's CDR3 is CASNLGAGYGYTF. For the CDR3, the DNA is TGCGCCAGCAACTTGGGGGCCGGCTATGGCTACACCTTC.

The rearrangement links TRBV20-1 to TRBJ2-3; D not certain. The germline gives CDR1 DFQATT, CDR2 SNEGSKA (reference sequence). The CDR3 spans 14 residues. Trimming cost V 6 bases and J 4 bases, with 17 bases left between them. This chain's CDR3 is CSAPPGLLPDTQYF. As DNA, the CDR3 is TGCAGTGCCCCACCCGGTCTTCTCCCAGATACGCAGTATTTT.